A selection of T cell receptor beta chains follows, all from one sample in a study of control samples from healthy donors and cancer patients. Some clones are missing from TCRdb's copy, which holds only in-frame ones; the method was immunoSEQ multiplex PCR. The sample contains 200,000 to 250,000 clones, around 94% of which appear only once. The sequencing input was blood. Source of these receptors: a man aged 45-65 years in good health. Both conserved end residues are part of each CDR3. The D gene is left open where the match is weak. Only some rows state a clone size, as once, few, many or a class for expanded clones.

abundance,v_gene,d_gene,j_gene,CDR3nt,CDR3aa
-,TRBV19,-,TRBJ1-2,TGTGCCAGTAGCCGTCGGGGTCACGATTTTAACTATGGCTACACCTTC,CASSRRGHDFNYGYTF
-,TRBV5-1,-,TRBJ2-1,TGCGCCAGCAGCTACTCCAGTGAGCAGTTCTTC,CASSYSSEQFF
-,TRBV9,TRBD2,TRBJ2-1,TGTGCCAGCAGCGTGGGCGGGGGGCTCAATGAGCAGTTCTTC,CASSVGGGLNEQFF
once,TRBV7-2,-,TRBJ1-6,TGTGCCAGCAGCTTAGTAAGGAACAAGAATTCACCCCTCCACTTT,CASSLVRNKNSPLHF
once,TRBV11-2,-,TRBJ2-2,TGTGCCAGCAGCTCTCCTCGACAAAACACCGGGGAGCTGTTTTTT,CASSSPRQNTGELFF
once,TRBV3-1/TRBV3-2,TRBD1,TRBJ1-1,TGTGCCAGCAGCCAGCAGGGGGCTACTGAAGCTTTCTTT,CASSQQGATEAFF
-,TRBV2,-,TRBJ1-4,TGTGCCAGCAGGGGGCACACCTCTAATGAAAAACTGTTTTTT,CASRGHTSNEKLFF
-,TRBV9,-,TRBJ2-1,TGTGCCAGCAGCGTAGGTGGAGGGGTGTCCTACAATGAGCAGTTCTTC,CASSVGGGVSYNEQFF
-,TRBV7-3,-,TRBJ2-5,TGTGCCAGCAGCCGCGGGACAGTCGAGACCCAGTACTTC,CASSRGTVETQYF
-,TRBV29-1,-,TRBJ1-1,TGCAGCGTTGTAGGGGGGGACACTGAAGCTTTCTTT,CSVVGGDTEAFF
-,TRBV10-3,-,TRBJ2-1,TGTGCCATCAGTGAGGGGGCCGACAATGAGCAGTTCTTC,CAISEGADNEQFF
-,TRBV11-3,-,TRBJ2-3,TGTGCCAGCAGCTTCGGGGGGCAGGGAGGCACAGATACGCAGTATTTT,CASSFGGQGGTDTQYF
-,TRBV10-3,-,TRBJ1-3,TGTGCCACCCGGGAGTCTGGAAACACCATATATTTT,CATRESGNTIYF
-,TRBV21-1,-,TRBJ1-2,TGTGCCAGCAAGACCCTAAGGGGGCAGATTGCAGGATGCTATGGCTACACCTTC,CASKTLRGQIAGCYGYTF
once,TRBV6-1,-,TRBJ1-2,TGTGCCAGCAGTGATCAGCGGGAGGGGCACGGTGGCTACACCTTC,CASSDQREGHGGYTF
-,TRBV13,-,TRBJ1-3,TGTGCCAGCAGCTTAGATGCGGTGCGGGACACCATATATTTT,CASSLDAVRDTIYF
-,TRBV30,-,TRBJ1-1,TGTGCCTGGAGTGATCGCGGGACGGAAGCTTTCTTT,CAWSDRGTEAFF
-,TRBV3-1/TRBV3-2,TRBD2,TRBJ2-1,TGTGCCAGCAGCCCCTCTAGCGGTGCTCCAAATGAGCAGTTCTTC,CASSPSSGAPNEQFF
-,TRBV3-1/TRBV3-2,TRBD2,TRBJ2-5,TGTGCCAGCAGCCGCGGACTAGCGGGAGCCCAAGAGACCCAGTACTTC,CASSRGLAGAQETQYF
-,TRBV14,-,TRBJ2-7,TGTGCCAGCAGCCGACTAGGACCTCCCGACAGAGAGCAGTACTTC,CASSRLGPPDREQYF
-,TRBV5-1,TRBD1,TRBJ2-3,TGCGCCAGCAGCTCGGACAGGGGGACAGATACGCAGTATTTT,CASSSDRGTDTQYF
-,TRBV7-9,-,TRBJ2-1,TGTGCCAGCAGCTTGGGCGGTTCCAGCCGGGGACAGTTCTTC,CASSLGGSSRGQFF
-,TRBV6-5,-,TRBJ1-2,TGTGCCAGCAGTTACTCGAAGGGGCACTATGGCTACACCTTC,CASSYSKGHYGYTF
-,TRBV3-1/TRBV3-2,-,TRBJ2-3,TGTGCCAGCAGCCAAGGCACAGATACGCAGTATTTT,CASSQGTDTQYF
-,TRBV9,-,TRBJ2-2,TGTGCCAGCAGCGGAACCCGGGACACTCTCACCGGGGAGCTGTTTTTT,CASSGTRDTLTGELFF
-,TRBV4-3,-,TRBJ2-3,TGCGCCAGCAGCCAACAGGGGAAGGGCACAGATACGCAGTATTTT,CASSQQGKGTDTQYF
-,TRBV19,-,TRBJ2-3,TGTGCCAGTAGTAGTCTTGGAGGGGATACGCAGTATTTT,CASSSLGGDTQYF
-,TRBV2,TRBD1,TRBJ1-3,TGTGCCAGCAGGGACAGGGTAACTGGAAACACCATATATTTT,CASRDRVTGNTIYF
-,TRBV2,-,TRBJ1-1,TGTGCCAGCAGGGGACAAAGGCGGGCTTTCTTT,CASRGQRRAFF
-,TRBV19,-,TRBJ1-1,TGTGCCAGTAGTAAGTCCAGGGGTGAAGCTTTCTTT,CASSKSRGEAFF
once,TRBV10-3,-,TRBJ1-1,TGTGCCATCAGTGAGACTATGAACACTGAAGCTTTCTTT,CAISETMNTEAFF
-,TRBV6-5,-,TRBJ2-3,TGTGCCAGCACACCTAGGGATACGCAGTATTTT,CASTPRDTQYF
-,TRBV19,TRBD1,TRBJ1-2,TGTGCCAGTAGTCCCCGACAGGGGACTCCTAACTATGGCTACACCTTC,CASSPRQGTPNYGYTF
-,TRBV18,TRBD1,TRBJ2-1,TGTGCCAGCTCACGAGGACAGGTAGACAATGAGCAGTTCTTC,CASSRGQVDNEQFF
-,TRBV6-5,-,TRBJ1-1,TGTGCCAGCAGAGGGGCAATGACAGGAGAAGCTTTCTTT,CASRGAMTGEAFF
once,TRBV11-1,-,TRBJ1-6,TGTGCCAGCAGCTTGGGTCGGGGATTTTATAATTCACCCCTCCACTTT,CASSLGRGFYNSPLHF
-,TRBV7-9,-,TRBJ1-5,TGTGCCAGCAGCTTAGGCAGGGAGTATCAGCCCCAGCATTTT,CASSLGREYQPQHF
-,TRBV5-4,-,TRBJ2-3,TGTGCCAGCAGCTTGGAAGATACGCAGTATTTT,CASSLEDTQYF
-,TRBV24-1,TRBD1,TRBJ1-5,TGTGCCACCGCAGGGGGTCTCAATCAGCCCCAGCATTTT,CATAGGLNQPQHF
-,TRBV3-1/TRBV3-2,-,TRBJ1-4,TGTGCCAGCAGCCAAGATGCGGGTGCAACTAATGAAAAACTGTTTTTT,CASSQDAGATNEKLFF